This TCR beta chain was captured in a study of T-cell memory formation after mild COVID-19 (dated by TCRdb to the early 2020s). Broadly, across the study: TCR sequence clusters from the two donors were found to be largely donor specific. Longitudinal TCRalpha and TCRbeta repertoire sequencing tracked T-cell clones expanding and contracting after mild COVID-19 in a couple of donors. Two young, previously healthy adult volunteers made up the cohort, one male and one female.

Ficoll-Paque density gradient centrifugation was the method used to isolate PBMCs. On the study overall, not on this receptor specifically: Whether the second-wave clones peaking on day 37 were SARS-CoV-2 specific was not confirmed. Contracting CD4+ clones appeared mostly in the CM and EM memory subsets, whereas CD8+ clones were enriched in EMRA. Clones contracting from day 15 to 85 had balanced CD4/CD8 phenotypes, while a second wave expanding from day 15 to 37 was biased towards CD4+. Some responding clones were detected in pre-infection memory, suggesting pre-existing cross-reactive memory T cells joined the SARS-CoV-2 response. The study included only a couple of mild cases, and larger cohorts that include severe cases with pre-infection samples were judged to be necessary.

Sequenced using an Illumina NovaSeq 6000. TCRalpha and TCRbeta cDNA libraries were constructed by 5'RACE with constant-segment primers, with sample barcodes and unique molecular identifiers being introduced. RNA was extracted from every sample with Trizol reagent. Amplification of the libraries took two PCR steps, and the second step added a second sample barcode plus Illumina TruSeq adapters. Sequencing of the libraries was done on an Illumina NovaSeq, producing 2 x 150 bp paired-end reads. Per the source publication's procedure: Demultiplexing of reads and collapsing into UMI-guided consensus sequences were performed with migec v1.2.7. Using mixcr v2.1.11, UMI consensuses were aligned to TRA and TRB V and J templates and then assembled into clonotypes. A clonotype was counted as expanded or contracted only if both edgeR and NoisET called the change significant, with noise models trained on biological replicates. edgeR calls used a false discovery rate-adjusted p below 0.01 and a log2 fold-change threshold of 1. As an exploratory analysis of dynamics, max-normalized trajectories of the 1000 most abundant clonotypes were examined by PCA with hierarchical clustering. Separately sequenced CD4+ and CD8+ repertoires were used to assign a CD4 or CD8 phenotype to each responding clone. TCRdb reprocessed the public reads (quality trimming at Q25 with fastp, clone calling with MiXCR) and kept in-frame beta chains. CDR3 protein sequences are deduplicated, and each keeps its most common genes and DNA. TCRdb, rather than the study authors, made the V and J calls. The sample table records under 300,000 distinct CDR3 sequences; 8.2% of these occur just once. Jointly, the top ten make up 22% of the sample.

To note about this clonotype: Its antigen is currently not known. No base quality information exists; no much larger clone differs at one position.

The sequenced sample consisted of PBMCs or a T cell subset sorted from them (not recorded which). The sequence derives from a young man who had mild COVID-19 (a few samples of this study predate the infection). The sample titles of this study are shuffled in the database, so cell type and time point are left out; the donor was told from shared clones.

CDR3 reads: CASSPTDPTDADTQYF. The nucleotide sequence is given as TGTGCCAGCAGCCCGACAGACCCAACGGACGCCGATACGCAGTATTTT. This chain joins TRBV7-9 to TRBJ2-3; the D segment could be TRBD1, given 5 matching bases. The CDR3 numbers 16 residues from cysteine through phenylalanine. Only the CDR3 region is kept as DNA, spanning 48 bases read in frame from base 1. According to the germline V gene (reference sequence), CDR1 reads SEHNR and CDR2 reads FQNEAQ. V and J are truncated by 5 bases and 6 bases respectively, leaving an intervening sequence of 21 bases.